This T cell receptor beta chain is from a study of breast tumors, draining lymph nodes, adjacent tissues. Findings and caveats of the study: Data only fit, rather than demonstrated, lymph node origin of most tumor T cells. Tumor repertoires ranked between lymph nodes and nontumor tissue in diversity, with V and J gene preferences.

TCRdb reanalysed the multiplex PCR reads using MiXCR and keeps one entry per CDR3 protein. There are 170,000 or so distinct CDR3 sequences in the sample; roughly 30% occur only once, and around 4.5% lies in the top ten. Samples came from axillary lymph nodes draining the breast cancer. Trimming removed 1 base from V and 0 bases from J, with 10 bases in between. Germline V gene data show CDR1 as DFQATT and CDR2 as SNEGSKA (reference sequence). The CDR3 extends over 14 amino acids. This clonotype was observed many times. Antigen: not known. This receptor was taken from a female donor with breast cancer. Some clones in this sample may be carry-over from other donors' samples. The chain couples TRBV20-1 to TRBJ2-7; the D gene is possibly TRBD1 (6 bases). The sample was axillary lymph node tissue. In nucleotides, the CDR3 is TGCAGTGCTAGAGTAAGGACAGACTCCTACGAGCAGTACTTC. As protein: CSARVRTDSYEQYF.